Listed here is a single TCR beta chain. Its specificity is not known. Germline lookup yields CDR1 SGHVS and CDR2 FNYEAQ. This CDR3 is built from 16 residues. Each CDR3 protein gets one entry in TCRdb, which reprocessed the 5' RACE reads and gives no DNA. Found here are about 190,000 distinct CDR3 sequences; the top ten clones hold over 20%. This entry comes from a study of T cells expressing NK-cell markers. Study details: The authors derived TCR beta repertoires from sorted CD3+CD56+NKG2C+, CD3+CD56+NKG2C- and CD3+CD56-NKG2C+ T cells. Serological testing identified most of the eight sequenced donors as HCMV-seropositive and one as seronegative.

Study-level points and caveats: The leading position in the CD3+CD56-NKG2C+ fraction of a few donors also went to these clonotypes.

Sequenced: blood T cells: a sorted CD56 or NKG2C T cell subset, CD4+ or CD8+ T cells, or bulk PBMC T cells (not recorded which). This sequence originates from a man between 18 and 69 years old in good health. The J gene is TRBJ2-3, the V gene TRBV7-6; TCRdb returns TRBD1, unconfirmable since there is no DNA. The CDR3: CASSLPGGPNTDTQYF.